This TCR beta chain is from a study of sequential checkpoint blockade in melanoma. Study context: Patients were randomized 1:1 to nivolumab-then-ipilimumab or ipilimumab-then-nivolumab first-line. After nivolumab or ipilimumab alone, about 22 patients had week-13 rebiopsies.

Study outcomes and limitations: Tumor T-cell fraction and clonality correlated with PD-L1 and CD8+ counts.

The CDR3 is 16 residues long. The trim removed 3 bases at V and 9 bases at J, leaving 11 bases unmatched. From germline, CDR1 is MNHGY and CDR2 SAAAGT. Described treatment: randomized to nivolumab then ipilimumab (arm A) or the reverse (arm B). No patient had prior DNA-damaging chemotherapy. Clones were sequenced by immunoSEQ multiplex PCR, and TCRdb holds only the in-frame ones, with some missing. Of approximately 2,800 clones in the sample, more than 20% were seen once. In regard to this clone: Its antigen remains unknown.

The sequence came from a human donor with melanoma. The chain uses TRBV6-8 and TRBJ2-1; 10 nucleotides match TRBD2. The source material was tumor tissue (inferred from file names), sampled from a patient given nivolumab and ipilimumab in sequence. The CDR3, as DNA: TGTGCCAGCAGTTATGGGACTAGCGCCCGATGGGGTGAGCAGTTCTTC. Residues: CASSYGTSARWGEQFF.